The rows below give T cell receptor beta chains drawn from one sample of a study of cytomegalovirus exposure and HLA in healthy donors. Assay used: immunoSEQ multiplex PCR; TCRdb lists only in-frame clones, some missing. The sample lists about 200,000 clones; around 76% were seen once. Sequencing was done on a sample of PBMCs. All receptors come from a man under 40 in good health and CMV-seronegative. CDR3s include the opening cysteine and the closing phenylalanine or tryptophan. D genes are given only for firm matches. A clone size is listed for some rows: how often the clone was seen (once, few, many), or a class if it is expanded.

clone_size	d_call	v_call	cdr3_length	j_call	cdr3_aa	cdr3_nt
few	TRBD2	TRBV7-4	17	TRBJ2-7	CASSLWGLVGGSLEQYF	TGTGCCAGCAGCTTATGGGGACTAGTGGGGGGATCACTCGAGCAGTACTTC
-	TRBD1	TRBV29-1	12	TRBJ1-2	CSVDPHRGGYTF	TGCAGCGTTGATCCCCACAGGGGAGGCTACACCTTC
-	TRBD2	TRBV28	16	TRBJ2-3	CASSYTGTSGPDTQYF	TGTGCCAGCAGTTACACAGGGACTAGCGGACCAGATACGCAGTATTTT
-	-	TRBV11-1	16	TRBJ2-2	CASSVQEPIHTGELFF	TGTGCCAGCAGCGTACAGGAACCAATACACACCGGGGAGCTGTTTTTT
few	-	TRBV6-5	14	TRBJ1-2	CASSYQGGGDGYTF	TGTGCCAGCAGCTACCAGGGCGGGGGCGATGGCTACACCTTC
-	-	TRBV21-1	11	TRBJ2-1	CASDSYNEQFF	TGTGCCAGCGACAGCTACAATGAGCAGTTCTTC
few	-	TRBV5-1	12	TRBJ2-5	CASSLPGETQYF	TGCGCCAGCAGTCTCCCCGGAGAGACCCAGTACTTC
-	-	TRBV11-2	16	TRBJ2-5	CASSSIAETYQETQYF	TGTGCCAGCAGCTCAATAGCGGAGACGTACCAAGAGACCCAGTACTTC
-	-	TRBV6-1	14	TRBJ2-7	CASSEDIRVVEQYF	TGTGCCAGCAGTGAAGATATTCGGGTAGTCGAGCAGTACTTC
-	-	TRBV6-5	13	TRBJ2-1	CASAGGIYNEQFF	TGTGCCAGCGCTGGGGGGATCTACAATGAGCAGTTCTTC
-	-	TRBV19	14	TRBJ1-5	CASSASYSNQPQHF	TGTGCCAGTAGTGCTTCCTATAGCAATCAGCCCCAGCATTTT
once	TRBD2	TRBV7-3	16	TRBJ2-7	CASSPRVAGGPYEQYF	TGTGCCAGCAGCCCAAGGGTTGCGGGAGGGCCGTACGAGCAGTACTTC
-	-	TRBV7-2	14	TRBJ2-1	CASSPGRGSSEQFF	TGTGCCAGCAGCCCGGGTCGGGGGAGTAGTGAGCAGTTCTTC
-	-	TRBV15	13	TRBJ2-1	CATSRDQGGFTIF	TGTGCCACCAGCAGAGATCAGGGGGGTTTTACGATCTTC
-	TRBD1	TRBV2	14	TRBJ1-6	CASTRTGEDSPLHF	TGTGCCAGCACTCGGACAGGGGAGGATTCACCCCTCCACTTT
-	TRBD1	TRBV5-1	13	TRBJ1-5	CASSITGEQPQHF	TGCGCCAGCAGTATAACAGGGGAGCAGCCCCAGCATTTT
-	-	TRBV5-4	13	TRBJ2-5	CASSFGWQETQYF	TGTGCCAGCAGCTTCGGGTGGCAAGAGACCCAGTACTTC
-	-	TRBV7-7	12	TRBJ2-5	CASSELGETQYF	TGTGCCAGCAGCGAACTAGGGGAGACCCAGTACTTC
-	-	TRBV27	11	TRBJ1-2	CASRGGYGYTF	TGTGCCAGCAGAGGAGGGTATGGCTACACCTTC
-	-	TRBV19	15	TRBJ2-3	CASSIAGPSTDTQYF	TGTGCCAGTAGTATTGCGGGACCTAGCACAGATACGCAGTATTTT
few	TRBD1	TRBV29-1	15	TRBJ1-1	CSVSDRGNMNTEAFF	TGCAGCGTTTCTGACAGGGGTAACATGAACACTGAAGCTTTCTTT
-	TRBD1	TRBV7-6	15	TRBJ2-2	CASSSTGSNTGELFF	TGTGCCAGCAGCTCGACAGGGTCGAACACCGGGGAGCTGTTTTTT
-	TRBD1	TRBV2	16	TRBJ1-5	CASSDRGFRGNQPQHF	TGTGCCAGCAGTGACAGGGGGTTTAGGGGCAATCAGCCCCAGCATTTT
few	TRBD1	TRBV5-4	14	TRBJ1-1	CASSHPGQGMSAFF	TGTGCCAGCAGCCACCCGGGACAGGGGATGTCAGCTTTCTTT
-	TRBD1	TRBV18	20	TRBJ1-5	CASSPLPPRQGEVGNQPQHF	TGTGCCAGCTCACCATTACCCCCCCGACAGGGAGAGGTAGGCAATCAGCCCCAGCATTTT
once	TRBD2	TRBV6-6	15	TRBJ2-7	CASRAGLAGTYEQYF	TGTGCCAGCAGGGCTGGACTAGCGGGGACCTACGAGCAGTACTTC
-	-	TRBV11-2	11	TRBJ2-5	CASSPAETQYF	TGTGCCAGCAGCCCAGCGGAGACCCAGTACTTC
few	TRBD2	TRBV5-6	15	TRBJ2-7	CASSLALAGAYEQYF	TGTGCCAGCAGCTTGGCTCTAGCGGGAGCCTACGAGCAGTACTTC
-	-	TRBV27	13	TRBJ1-1	CASSLYLNTEAFF	TGTGCCAGCAGTCTTTACTTGAACACTGAAGCTTTCTTT
once	TRBD2	TRBV2	15	TRBJ2-7	CASRARTSVAYEQYF	TGTGCCAGCAGAGCACGGACTAGCGTCGCCTACGAGCAGTACTTC
-	-	TRBV7-9	15	TRBJ2-7	CASSLVVLPQGEQYF	TGTGCCAGCAGCTTAGTCGTACTCCCACAGGGCGAGCAGTACTTC